This T cell receptor (beta chain) stems from a study of blood T cell repertoires in COVID-19. The V and J ends lost 5 bases and 2 bases, in that order; junction bases with no gene match: 12. Germline loops: CDR1 SGHNT, CDR2 YENEEA. The CDR3 runs 16 residues. As originally analysed: Reference gene primers were amplified, and this amplification served to estimate nucleated cell counts. The method was immunoSEQ multiplex PCR; TCRdb's version includes in-frame clones alone and lacks a portion of them. V and J calls and clone size are copied from that table; D and trimming were computed from the DNA. Of approximately 150,000 clones in the sample, about four fifths were seen once. This clone was recorded once.

The J gene is TRBJ2-7, the V gene TRBV11-3; 7 bases are shared with TRBD1. Material: peripheral blood. This clonotype originated in a woman in her 70s who had recovered from COVID-19. CDR3: CASSPGRGQLAYEQYF. CDR3 in DNA: TGTGCCAGCAGCCCCGGCCGGGGACAGCTGGCCTACGAGCAGTACTTC.